The 26 T cell receptor beta chains below all came from one sample that was sequenced in a study of T cell changes during pregnancy in multiple sclerosis. Method: immunoSEQ multiplex PCR; TCRdb's copy keeps in-frame clones and lacks some. The data show 10,000 to 15,000 clones, about 95% seen once. Sequences were derived from CD4+ T cells from peripheral blood mononuclear cells, sampled before pregnancy. These receptors all come from a female donor with multiple sclerosis, enrolled in a pregnancy study.

V and J are TRBV5-1 and TRBJ2-2; D uncertain. Germline loops: CDR1 SGHRS, CDR2 YFSETQ. V dropped 0 bases and J dropped 5 bases, with 8 bases sitting between them. CDR3 size: 14 residues. The CDR3 loop is CASSLERGTGELFF. The CDR3 nucleotides read TGCGCCAGCAGCTTGGAGCGAGGTACCGGGGAGCTGTTTTTT.

The rearrangement links TRBV1 to TRBJ2-5; the listed D gene, TRBD1, was not tested against the DNA. TRBV1 is described as a pseudogene. The CDR3 is made up of 15 amino acids. CDR3 in amino acids: CTRNSPGTSQETQYF. Here the CDR3 DNA reads TGCACCAGGAATTCCCCCGGGACATCCCAAGAGACCCAGTACTTC.

The chain joins TRBV7-9 to TRBJ1-4; D unresolved. This CDR3 region has 11 residues. Trimming cost V 7 bases and J 8 bases, with 8 bases left between them. Germline CDR1 and CDR2: SEHNR and FQNEAQ (reference sequence). Here the CDR3 DNA reads TGTGCCAGCATACAAGCGGAAAAACTGTTTTTT. Translated: CASIQAEKLFF. Based on the CDR3 plus reference TRBV7-9 and TRBJ1-4, the full variable domain is DTGVSQNPRHKITKRGQNVTFRCDPISEHNRLYWYRQTLGQGPEFLTYFQNEAQLEKSRLLSDRFSAERPKGSFSTLEIQRTEQGDSAMYLCASIQAEKLFFGSGTQLSVL.

The chain has TRBV6-5 and TRBJ1-6; possible D gene TRBD1, 6 bases. Germline V CDR1 and CDR2: MNHEY, SVGAGI. The CDR3 spans 13 residues. Between the trimmed V and J ends, which lost 5 bases and 7 bases, there was a span of 9 bases. This CDR3 is CASSNTGNSPLHF. In nucleotides, the CDR3 is TGTGCCAGCAGTAACACAGGGAATTCACCCCTCCACTTT.

The chain has TRBV7-3 and TRBJ2-5; 7 bases map to TRBD1. Per the germline V gene, CDR1 is SGHTA and CDR2 is FQGTGA. This CDR3 spans 15 amino acids. V was clipped by 5 bases and J by 4 bases; unmatched bases: 10. CDR3 DNA: TGTGCCAGCAGCCCTAATGGGGGACAGACAGAGACCCAGTACTTC. This sequence encodes CASSPNGGQTETQYF.

J is TRBJ1-2 and V is TRBV6-5, with D maybe TRBD1 (5 bases). Germline-derived CDR1 and CDR2 are MNHEY and SVGAGI. The CDR3 runs to 15 residues. Trimming left V 6 bases short and J 0 bases short, with 14 bases between. The CDR3 sequence is CASREQALTNYGYTF. The CDR3 DNA reads as TGTGCCAGCAGGGAACAGGCACTGACTAACTATGGCTACACCTTC.

CDR3: CASSLRDIRSGNTIYF. The CDR3 DNA is TGTGCCAGCAGTCTCCGGGACATTCGCTCTGGAAACACCATATATTTT. The chain uses TRBV2 and TRBJ1-3, with D possibly matching TRBD1 (6 bases). CDR3 length: 16 residues. Germline V gene data show CDR1 as SNHLY and CDR2 as FYNNEI. V was shortened by 5 bases and J by 0 bases, with 14 bases between the two germline ends.

This chain joins TRBV25-1 and TRBJ1-2; D unclear. CDR1 is MGHDK, CDR2 SYGVNS, per germline. Trimming cost V 3 bases and J 6 bases, with 14 bases left between them. The CDR3 spans 14 residues. This CDR3 is CASSEEALIHGYTF. The CDR3 nucleotides are TGTGCCAGCAGTGAGGAGGCGCTTATACATGGCTACACCTTC.

The chain combines TRBV27 with TRBJ2-3; 9 bases fit TRBD2. The J segment lost 3 bases and the V segment lost 5 bases, leaving 6 bases of the junction unmatched. Germline CDR1 and CDR2: MNHEY and SMNVEV (reference sequence). The CDR3 has 15 residues. CDR3 protein: CASSRGLARTDTQYF. CDR3 nucleotides: TGTGCCAGCAGTCGGGGACTAGCTCGTACAGATACGCAGTATTTT.

The rearrangement joins TRBV7-9 to TRBJ2-7; D uncertain. The CDR3 length is 15 residues. Trimming took 3 bases from V and 4 from J, leaving 16 bases between them. The germline gives CDR1 SEHNR, CDR2 FQNEAQ (reference sequence). CDR3 sequence reads: CASSFYAGQAYEQYF. The DNA of the CDR3 is TGTGCCAGCAGCTTTTATGCAGGCCAGGCGTACGAGCAGTACTTC.

The V and J genes are TRBV5-1 and TRBJ1-4; no reliable D call. CDR1 is SGHRS, CDR2 YFSETQ, per germline. The CDR3 totals 12 residues. Between the trimmed V and J ends, which lost 2 bases and 5 bases, there was a span of 4 bases. CDR3 coding DNA: TGCGCCAGCAGCTTCGGGAATGAAAAACTGTTTTTT. Its protein product is CASSFGNEKLFF.

The chain recombines TRBV7-9 with TRBJ1-2, with D uncertain. This CDR3 is 13 amino acids long. Trimming stripped 0 bases from V and 6 bases from J, with 8 bases between. The germline V gene encodes CDR1 SEHNR and CDR2 FQNEAQ (reference sequence). CDR3 region: CASSLAGQDGYTF. CDR3 DNA sequence: TGTGCCAGCAGCTTAGCTGGGCAAGATGGCTACACCTTC.

CDR3 region: CAWSAWGRGNTIYF. DNA for the CDR3: TGTGCCTGGAGTGCGTGGGGGCGTGGAAACACCATATATTTT. The chain employs TRBV30 and TRBJ1-3; D possibly corresponds to TRBD1 (6 bases). The germline V gene has CDR1 GTSNPN and CDR2 SVGIG (reference sequence). V was cut by 1 base and J by 3 bases, with 10 bases left in between. The CDR3 runs to 14 residues.

The chain has TRBV2 and TRBJ2-3; TRBD2 matches 8 bases. Germline CDR1 and CDR2: SNHLY and FYNNEI. The CDR3 sequence is 14 residues long. Germline trimming cut 9 bases from V and 1 base from J; bases unmatched to any gene: 6. The CDR3 DNA follows: TGTGCCAGGTCGGGAGCGGGGGGCACAGATACGCAGTATTTT. Its translation: CARSGAGGTDTQYF.

The chain uses TRBV11-2 and TRBJ2-2, with TRBD1 identical over 7 bases. V shed 5 bases, J shed 4 bases, and the junction held 4 bases outside the gene matches. The V gene's germline CDR1 is SGHAT and CDR2 FQNNGV. The CDR3 has 14 amino acids. The CDR3 loop is CASSKTGTTGELFF. The CDR3 DNA sequence: TGTGCCAGCAGCAAGACAGGGACCACCGGGGAGCTGTTTTTT.

CDR3 bases: TGTGCCAGCAGTGACGACAGAGATAATTCACCCCTCCACTTT. Translated: CASSDDRDNSPLHF. V gene TRBV9 combines with J gene TRBJ1-6; the D gene is possibly TRBD1 (5 bases). The germline V gene has CDR1 SGDLS and CDR2 YYNGEE. The CDR3 spans 14 residues. V shed 5 bases and J shed 5 bases, with 11 bases lying between them.

The gene calls are TRBV4-2 and TRBJ1-2; the match to TRBD1 covers 7 bases. V trimming: 0 bases; J trimming: 4 bases; junction bases outside the gene matches: 5. Looked up from germline, CDR1 is LGHNA and CDR2 is YNFKEQ. CDR3 length: 15 amino acids. The CDR3, as DNA: TGTGCCAGCAGCCAAGATAGTGGGGACAGCTATGGCTACACCTTC. Translated: CASSQDSGDSYGYTF.

Only one count was recorded for this clone. The chain recombines TRBV6-1 with TRBJ2-7; D is perhaps TRBD1 (6 bases). The CDR3 is made up of 13 amino acids. CDR1 and CDR2 from the germline V gene are MNHNS and SASEGT. The V end lost 5 bases, the J end lost 3 bases, and 11 bases lay between the germline ends. The CDR3 nucleotides read TGTGCCAGCAGTTCACAGGGTTACTACGAGCAGTACTTC. Its protein is CASSSQGYYEQYF.

The chain recombines TRBV7-9 with TRBJ1-6; D unclear. CDR3 length: 15 residues. Germline V gene sequence: CDR1 SEHNR, CDR2 FQNEAQ (reference sequence). Deletions cut 1 base from V and 3 bases from J, with 7 bases between. CDR3 amino acids: CASSLVGSYNSPLHF. As DNA, the CDR3 is TGTGCCAGCAGCTTAGTTGGCAGCTATAATTCACCCCTCCACTTT.

The J gene is TRBJ2-7, the V gene TRBV9; TRBD1 agrees at 9 bases. J lost 3 bases, V lost 4 bases, and 5 bases had no gene match. The germline CDR1 and CDR2 sequences are SGDLS and YYNGEE. The CDR3 totals 14 residues. The CDR3 coding sequence is TGTGCCAGCAGCAGGGGACAGGGTGGCTACGAGCAGTACTTC. It codes for CASSRGQGGYEQYF.

V gene TRBV13 combines with J gene TRBJ1-5; D unclear. There are 15 residues in the CDR3. With 5 bases removed from V and 3 bases from J, the gap between germline ends came to 14 bases. The V gene's germline CDR1 is PRHDT and CDR2 FYEKMQ (reference sequence). The CDR3 here is CASSPHITVNQPQHF. In nucleotides, the CDR3 is TGTGCCAGCAGCCCCCACATCACAGTCAATCAGCCCCAGCATTTT.

This clone has only a few counts. The J gene is TRBJ2-5, the V gene TRBV18, with 7 nucleotides matching TRBD2. Germline lookup yields CDR1 KGHSH and CDR2 LQKENI. The V gene end was trimmed by 4 bases and the J gene end by 0 bases; junction bases not matched to a gene: 8. The CDR3 sequence is 16 residues long. CDR3 amino acids: CASSQGLVKNQETQYF. The CDR3 DNA reads TGTGCCAGCTCACAAGGACTAGTGAAAAACCAAGAGACCCAGTACTTC.

As regards this clone: In the same sample, other DNA sequences code for this CDR3. This chain connects TRBV6-6 to TRBJ1-2, with 7 positions matching TRBD1. The CDR3 sequence is 15 residues long. Trimming at V came to 8 bases and at J to 3 bases, leaving 12 bases not matched to a gene. The germline gives CDR1 MNHNY, CDR2 SVGAGI (reference sequence). The CDR3 loop reads CASWGTASPDYGYTF. The CDR3 coding sequence is TGTGCCAGCTGGGGGACAGCAAGTCCTGACTATGGCTACACCTTC.

V usage is TRBV5-1 and J usage is TRBJ2-3, with 7 positions matching TRBD2. V lost 3 bases and J lost 0; bases outside the gene matches: 4. This CDR3 has 15 amino acids. CDR1 is SGHRS, CDR2 YFSETQ, per germline. The CDR3 protein is CASSSTSPSTDTQYF. The CDR3 nucleotides read TGCGCCAGCAGCTCGACTAGCCCTAGCACAGATACGCAGTATTTT.

V usage is TRBV9 and J usage is TRBJ2-7, with TRBD1 as a possible D gene (6 bases). Germline V lookup: CDR1 SGDLS, CDR2 YYNGEE. This CDR3 contains 16 residues. The V end lost 0 bases, the J end lost 2 bases, and 15 bases lay between the germline ends. CDR3 DNA sequence: TGTGCCAGCAGCGTAGGCAACTGGGGGCAAGCCTACGAGCAGTACTTC. Translated, it gives CASSVGNWGQAYEQYF.

The gene calls are TRBV15 and TRBJ1-2, with 7 nucleotides matching TRBD1. Losses at the gene ends were 5 bases for V and 3 bases for J; bases not matched to a gene: 9. This CDR3 has 15 residues. Germline V gene lookup returns CDR1 LNHNV and CDR2 YYDKDF (reference sequence). CDR3 region: CATSEGGDRDYGYTF. The CDR3 coding sequence is TGTGCCACCAGCGAGGGGGGAGACAGGGACTATGGCTACACCTTC. Together with reference TRBV15 and TRBJ1-2, the CDR3 gives the full variable domain: DAMVIQNPRYQVTQFGKPVTLSCSQTLNHNVMYWYQQKSSQAPKLLFHYYDKDFNNEADTPDNFQSRRPNTSFCFLDIRSPGLGDTAMYLCATSEGGDRDYGYTFGSGTRLTVV.